This T cell receptor beta chain was recovered during a study of beta chain features in type 1 diabetes. Study overall: Comparable age, gender and cell yields were observed in patients relative to healthy donors.

What was sequenced were expressed TCRB transcripts, since all of the isolated RNA had been reverse transcribed. TCRdb's copy holds only in-frame clones and misses some; the assay was immunoSEQ multiplex PCR. The data show under 800,000 clones, 15% seen once. The V gene lost 3 bases and the J gene lost 7 bases, with 11 bases spanning the gap. Germline V gene sequence: CDR1 SGHNT, CDR2 YYREEE (reference sequence). The CDR3 length is 13 residues. This clone was detected only once. Its specificity is not known. General study results and limits: TCRB CDR3 length was moderately but significantly reduced in all four CD4+ subsets of Type 1 diabetes patients. Within the patient group, naive, central memory and Treg TCRB repertoires appeared more similar to each other than within healthy donors. Possible PCR preference for shorter templates applied equally to patients and controls.

Input material: naive CD4+ T cells from blood. This clonotype originated in a man in his late teens or twenties in good health. The chain uses TRBV5-4 and TRBJ1-5, with D possibly being TRBD1 (6 bases). CDR3 in amino acids: CASSWEGGQPQHF. Written as DNA, the CDR3 is TGTGCCAGCAGCTGGGAGGGGGGGCAGCCCCAGCATTTT.